Shown below are 29 T cell receptor beta chains from a single sample sequenced in a study of blood T cell repertoires in COVID-19. The assay was immunoSEQ multiplex PCR, and TCRdb's table has in-frame clones only and misses some. The sample lists approximately 290,000 clones, about 85% occurring once. The sequencing input was peripheral blood. Every receptor here comes from a human donor with COVID-19, enrolled during active disease. The donor label of this sample is uncertain.

The chain has TRBV7-9 and TRBJ1-2; the D is unclear. V was cut by 1 base and J by 3 bases, with 18 bases left in between. CDR1 SEHNR and CDR2 FQNEAQ come from the germline V gene (reference sequence). This CDR3 is 17 amino acids long. CDR3 residues: CASSLVTGSIGDYGYTF. For the CDR3, the DNA is TGTGCCAGCAGCTTAGTAACGGGATCAATCGGGGACTATGGCTACACCTTC.

The chain links TRBV6-2 or TRBV6-3 to TRBJ1-2, with a possible D match to TRBD1 (6 bases). CDR1 MNHEY and CDR2 SVGEGT come from the germline V gene. The V gene lost 2 bases and the J gene lost 4 bases, with 14 bases spanning the gap. The CDR3 covers 15 residues. The CDR3 region is CASSYGGGRLYGYTF. The CDR3 nucleotides are TGTGCCAGCAGTTACGGCGGGGGGCGACTCTATGGCTACACCTTC.

This clone was seen just once. The rearrangement uses TRBV28 and TRBJ1-6, with D tentatively TRBD1 (6 bases). Germline V gene sequence: CDR1 MDHEN, CDR2 SYDVKM. The CDR3 totals 19 residues. The germline V and J ends were trimmed by 6 bases and 0 bases, with 21 bases remaining between them. CDR3 nucleotide sequence: TGTGCCAGCAGGACGCGAGAGGGGGGGGGAAACTCCTATAATTCACCCCTCCACTTT. This codes for CASRTREGGGNSYNSPLHF. Based on the CDR3 plus reference TRBV28 and TRBJ1-6, the full variable domain is DVKVTQSSRYLVKRTGEKVFLECVQDMDHENMFWYRQDPGLGLRLIYFSYDVKMKEKGDIPEGYSVSREKKERFSLILESASTNQTSMYLCASRTREGGGNSYNSPLHFGNGTRLTVT.

V gene TRBV28 combines with J gene TRBJ1-6, with TRBD1 matching 9 bases. The CDR3 runs to 15 residues. CDR1 and CDR2 (germline): MDHEN, SYDVKM. V was pared by 5 bases and J by 7 bases, with 6 bases of the junction left unmatched. The CDR3 loop reads CASSPLTGGNSPLHF. The CDR3, as DNA: TGTGCCAGCAGTCCTCTGACAGGGGGAAATTCACCCCTCCACTTT.

The rearrangement joins TRBV14 to TRBJ1-2, with 7 bases that match TRBD1. Trimming at V came to 4 bases and at J to 5 bases, leaving 4 bases not matched to a gene. The germline CDR1 and CDR2 sequences are SGHDN and FVKESK. The CDR3 is 13 residues long. Written as DNA, the CDR3 is TGTGCCAGCAGCCTGGGGACAGAATATGGCTACACCTTC. This gives the protein CASSLGTEYGYTF. The full variable domain, its missing parts supplied by reference TRBV14 and TRBJ1-2, is EAGVTQFPSHSVIEKGQTVTLRCDPISGHDNLYWYRRVMGKEIKFLLHFVKESKQDESGMPNNRFLAERTGGTYSTLKVQPAELEDSGVYFCASSLGTEYGYTFGSGTRLTVV.

This sequence joins TRBV29-1 and TRBJ1-2, with D unclear. V gave up 0 bases and J gave up 3 bases, with 14 bases separating them. The CDR3 runs to 15 residues. CDR1 is SQVTM, CDR2 ANQGSEA, per germline. This chain's CDR3 is CSVEDPRRGDYGYTF. DNA for the CDR3: TGCAGCGTTGAAGATCCGCGCAGAGGAGACTATGGCTACACCTTC.

Here the CDR3 DNA reads TGTGCCAGCAGTAACGCTGGCGGCGGGAGGGGGGAGCAGTTCTTC. Protein sequence: CASSNAGGGRGEQFF. This rearrangement joins TRBV9 to TRBJ2-1; TRBD2 matches 9 bases. J gave up 10 bases and V 5 bases, and 13 bases lay outside the gene matches. Per the germline V gene, CDR1 is SGDLS and CDR2 is YYNGEE. The CDR3 covers 15 residues.

This clone was detected a few times. The chain employs TRBV5-1 and TRBJ1-1, with 12 bases matching TRBD1. CDR1 is SGHRS, CDR2 YFSETQ, per germline. The CDR3 has 16 amino acids. J gave up 5 bases and V 4 bases, and 9 bases lay outside the gene matches. CDR3: CASSPVTGQGATEAFF. The CDR3 DNA reads as TGCGCCAGCAGCCCGGTTACGGGACAGGGGGCAACTGAAGCTTTCTTT.

This clone was picked up one time. The rearrangement uses TRBV18 and TRBJ1-1; 9 positions agree with TRBD1. Per the germline V gene, CDR1 is KGHSH and CDR2 is LQKENI. Trimming at V came to 3 bases and at J to 1 base, leaving 6 bases not matched to a gene. The CDR3 has 16 residues. The DNA for the CDR3 is TGTGCCAGCTCACCTCTTCTGACAGGGGGGAACACTGAAGCTTTCTTT. Residues: CASSPLLTGGNTEAFF.

V and J are TRBV3-1 (or the pseudogene TRBV3-2) and TRBJ1-6, with no clear D. The V end was cut by 6 bases, the J end by 8 bases, with 14 bases between. The CDR3 runs to 14 residues. Germline V gene sequence: CDR1 LGHDT, CDR2 YNNKEL (reference sequence). The CDR3 reads CASRTTGSHSPLHF. CDR3 DNA sequence: TGTGCCAGCAGAACAACCGGGTCCCATTCACCCCTCCACTTT.

The V and J genes are TRBV4-3 and TRBJ1-6; D perhaps matches TRBD1 (5 bases). This CDR3 spans 15 amino acids. The V gene's germline CDR1 is LGHNA and CDR2 YSLEER. Deletions cut 3 bases from V and 10 bases from J, with 16 bases between. The CDR3 DNA reads as TGCGCCAGCAGCCACCTTCCGGGGGGTAACTCACCCCTCCACTTT. This codes for CASSHLPGGNSPLHF.

The CDR3 reads CASSLIGGVHEQYF. The CDR3 DNA follows: TGTGCCAGCAGTTTAATCGGGGGAGTCCACGAGCAGTACTTC. The chain couples TRBV28 to TRBJ2-7, with a tentative D call TRBD2 (6 bases). The CDR3 totals 14 residues. Germline V gene data show CDR1 as MDHEN and CDR2 as SYDVKM. Trimming left V 2 bases short and J 5 bases short, with 13 bases between.

V gene TRBV6-5 combines with J gene TRBJ2-2, with a tentative D call TRBD2 (7 bases). Germline lookup yields CDR1 MNHEY and CDR2 SVGAGI. CDR3 length: 15 amino acids. Trimming pared 5 bases from V and 6 bases from J, leaving 16 bases between. DNA for the CDR3: TGTGCCAGCAGTCCAACTAAGGGGGGGGCCGGGGAGCTGTTTTTT. This encodes CASSPTKGGAGELFF.

The chain recombines TRBV5-1 with TRBJ2-3, with 10 bases aligning to TRBD2. CDR1 SGHRS and CDR2 YFSETQ come from the germline V gene. This CDR3 contains 19 residues. V shed 0 bases and J 4 bases; nucleotides not matched to a gene: 14. CDR3 loop: CASSLGSARLAGVSDTQYF. CDR3 sequence (DNA): TGCGCCAGCAGCTTGGGAAGTGCGCGGCTAGCGGGAGTATCAGATACGCAGTATTTT.

In regard to this clone: At the DNA level, this CDR3 is encoded by other sequences in the same sample as well. The chain has TRBV6-6 and TRBJ1-1, with D possibly matching TRBD1 (6 bases). Between the trimmed V and J ends, which lost 5 bases and 8 bases, there was a span of 12 bases. Per the germline V gene, CDR1 is MNHNY and CDR2 is SVGAGI (reference sequence). This CDR3 has 12 amino acids. For the CDR3, the DNA is TGTGCCAGCAGTCCACCACAGGGAGAAGCTTTCTTT. As protein: CASSPPQGEAFF.

The chain uses TRBV29-1 and TRBJ2-7; TRBD2 is a possible D gene (6 bases). The V gene lost 3 bases and the J gene lost 2 bases, with 11 bases spanning the gap. The CDR3 runs to 13 residues. Germline V gene lookup returns CDR1 SQVTM and CDR2 ANQGSEA. The CDR3 protein is CSVDGGTTYEQYF. The CDR3 coding sequence is TGCAGCGTTGACGGCGGGACGACCTACGAGCAGTACTTC.

The chain couples TRBV28 to TRBJ1-5; D may be TRBD1 (5 bases). The CDR3 consists of 15 residues. Germline CDR1 is MDHEN and CDR2 is SYDVKM. V was shortened by 2 bases and J by 4 bases, with 12 bases between the two germline ends. The CDR3 sequence is CASSLVRGGNQPQHF. CDR3 DNA: TGTGCCAGCAGTTTAGTTAGGGGAGGGAATCAGCCCCAGCATTTT.

The V and J genes are TRBV14 and TRBJ2-2; possible D gene TRBD1, 5 bases. CDR1 and CDR2 from the germline V gene are SGHDN and FVKESK. The V end lost 3 bases, the J end lost 2 bases, and 10 bases lay between the germline ends. The CDR3 has 15 residues. CDR3 coding DNA: TGTGCCAGCAGCCAGAGACAGCCCAACACCGGGGAGCTGTTTTTT. It is translated as CASSQRQPNTGELFF.

The chain has TRBV19 and TRBJ1-5; D might be TRBD1 (5 bases). The germline V and J ends were trimmed by 9 bases and 6 bases, with 18 bases remaining between them. Germline V gene sequence: CDR1 LNHDA, CDR2 SQIVND (reference sequence). This CDR3 contains 14 residues. In DNA, the CDR3 is TGTGCCAGCACGGCGCAGGGAAGTAGTCAGCCCCAGCATTTT. Residues: CASTAQGSSQPQHF.

V and J are TRBV3-1 (or the pseudogene TRBV3-2) and TRBJ1-2; D is unclear. The V end was cut by 0 bases, the J end by 8 bases, with 10 bases between. Germline V gene data show CDR1 as LGHDT and CDR2 as YNNKEL (reference sequence). The CDR3 has 13 residues. CDR3 coding DNA: TGTGCCAGCAGCCAAGATGGCGGTAGGGGCTACACCTTC. Translated: CASSQDGGRGYTF.

This clone has a single count. The chain joins TRBV29-1 to TRBJ1-5; D is perhaps TRBD1 (6 bases). V was shortened by 4 bases and J by 5 bases, with 9 bases between the two germline ends. The germline V gene encodes CDR1 SQVTM and CDR2 ANQGSEA. CDR3 size: 12 residues. CDR3 region: CSVGGGDQPQHF. Here the CDR3 DNA reads TGCAGCGTTGGAGGGGGGGATCAGCCCCAGCATTTT.

The chain links TRBV11-2 to TRBJ2-2, with unresolved D. The CDR3 sequence is 15 residues long. Germline V gene sequence: CDR1 SGHAT, CDR2 FQNNGV. Trimming shortened V by 4 bases and J by 7 bases, and 16 bases separated the two germline ends. The CDR3 DNA sequence: TGTGCCAGCAGCTCAGTAGTGGGTCCGGGCGGGGAGCTGTTTTTT. Translating gives CASSSVVGPGGELFF.

This chain joins TRBV11-3 and TRBJ2-3, with 11 bases lining up with TRBD2. Germline V gene sequence: CDR1 SGHNT, CDR2 YENEEA. V shed 0 bases, J shed 6 bases, and the junction held 11 bases outside the gene matches. The CDR3 contains 18 residues. The CDR3 sequence is CASSLDKSLAGGEDTQYF. CDR3 nucleotide sequence: TGTGCCAGCAGCTTAGATAAATCGCTAGCGGGAGGTGAGGATACGCAGTATTTT.

The gene calls are TRBV28 and TRBJ2-1; tentatively, D is TRBD1 (6 bases). CDR3 size: 13 residues. V gave up 10 bases and J gave up 7 bases, with 17 bases separating them. Germline lookup yields CDR1 MDHEN and CDR2 SYDVKM. Written as DNA, the CDR3 is TGTGCCACCCTGGACAGAGCACTAAATGAGCAGTTCTTC. As protein: CATLDRALNEQFF.

This rearrangement joins TRBV2 to TRBJ1-5; D unclear. The V gene's germline CDR1 is SNHLY and CDR2 FYNNEI. The germline V and J ends were trimmed by 2 bases and 7 bases, with 6 bases remaining between them. The CDR3 has 12 residues. The DNA for the CDR3 is TGTGCCAGCAGTGAAACGGGGCAGCCCCAGCATTTT. It codes for CASSETGQPQHF.

In regard to this clone: This same CDR3 is encoded by further DNA sequences in the sample. The gene calls are TRBV27 and TRBJ2-3; 10 nucleotides agree with TRBD2. From germline, CDR1 is MNHEY and CDR2 SMNVEV (reference sequence). V shed 5 bases and J 1 base; nucleotides not matched to a gene: 3. The CDR3 loop spans 15 amino acids. The DNA of the CDR3 is TGTGCCAGCAGTATCGGGACTAGCGGCACAGATACGCAGTATTTT. The encoded protein is CASSIGTSGTDTQYF.

This clone was recorded a few times. This chain uses TRBV5-6 with TRBJ1-5, with TRBD1 matching 12 bases. The V gene's germline CDR1 is SGHDT and CDR2 YYEEEE. The J segment lost 6 bases and the V segment lost 0 bases, leaving 4 bases of the junction unmatched. This CDR3 has 16 residues. The CDR3 DNA is TGTGCCAGCAGCTTGGGGGGACAGGGGGCGCCTCAGCCCCAGCATTTT. Its protein product is CASSLGGQGAPQPQHF.

In its sample, this clone was seen many times. The rearrangement joins TRBV6-5 to TRBJ2-7, with 8 bases identical to TRBD2. This CDR3 comprises 15 residues. J lost 2 bases, V lost 2 bases, and 5 bases had no gene match. Germline V gives CDR1 MNHEY, CDR2 SVGAGI. Here the CDR3 DNA reads TGTGCCAGCAGTTACGGGGCGGGAGGCCCCTACGAGCAGTACTTC. Protein sequence: CASSYGAGGPYEQYF.

The gene calls are TRBV7-2 and TRBJ2-7, with TRBD2 as a possible D gene (6 bases). V lost 3 bases to trimming and J lost 6 bases, with 15 bases between them. Looked up from germline, CDR1 is SGHTA and CDR2 is FQGNSA. The CDR3 runs to 14 residues. CDR3 DNA sequence: TGTGCCAGCAGCTTTGCACCTAGCGCCGTCGAGCAGTACTTC. This codes for CASSFAPSAVEQYF.